Each of the 27 T cell receptor beta chains below was sequenced from the same sample in a study of blood T cell repertoires in COVID-19. The protocol was immunoSEQ multiplex PCR, while the TCRdb copy is restricted to in-frame clones and leaves out a portion. This sample has some 300,000 clones; around 86% occur once, and the top ten carry less than 2%. Source material: PBMCs or T cells enriched from blood (not recorded which). These receptors all come from a woman in her thirties or forties who had recovered from COVID-19.

V usage is TRBV20-1 and J usage is TRBJ2-7; tentative D call: TRBD2 (5 bases). The CDR3 consists of 15 residues. The germline V gene has CDR1 DFQATT and CDR2 SNEGSKA (reference sequence). V was shortened by 3 bases and J by 2 bases, with 17 bases between the two germline ends. The DNA for the CDR3 is TGCAGTGCTAGTTCGTGGGAGAAGGGAGCCTACGAGCAGTACTTC. This codes for CSASSWEKGAYEQYF.

As to this clone: Additional DNA sequences in this sample encode the identical CDR3. The rearrangement links TRBV9 to TRBJ2-5, with a weak D call TRBD2 (6 bases). Germline loops: CDR1 SGDLS, CDR2 YYNGEE. The CDR3 contains 12 residues. V shed 3 bases and J shed 5 bases, with 8 bases lying between them. The CDR3 here is CASSAGGETQYF. The CDR3 DNA reads as TGTGCCAGCAGCGCTGGGGGGGAGACCCAGTACTTC.

The chain combines TRBV5-1 with TRBJ2-3; 8 nucleotides line up with TRBD1. Per the germline V gene, CDR1 is SGHRS and CDR2 is YFSETQ. V dropped 4 bases and J dropped 2; count of bases not matched to a gene: 6. The CDR3 is 15 residues long. DNA for the CDR3: TGCGCCAGCAGCCCCAGGGGGCACCCCACAGATACGCAGTATTTT. This translates into CASSPRGHPTDTQYF.

The chain uses TRBV5-4 and TRBJ1-2; a possible D gene is TRBD1 (6 bases). Germline assignment: CDR1 SGHNT and CDR2 YYREEE (reference sequence). The CDR3 extends over 14 amino acids. V lost 0 bases and J lost 4, with 10 bases in between. The CDR3 loop reads CASSLVGQIYGYTF. The DNA for the CDR3 is TGTGCCAGCAGCTTGGTCGGACAGATCTATGGCTACACCTTC.

This clone was found once. V and J are TRBV9 and TRBJ2-1; TRBD2 matches at 13 bases. The ends lost 4 bases at V and 6 bases at J; junction bases unmatched: 4. The CDR3 length is 15 residues. Germline assignment: CDR1 SGDLS and CDR2 YYNGEE. This CDR3 is CASSPRLAGGNEQFF. Written as DNA, the CDR3 is TGTGCCAGCAGCCCGCGACTAGCGGGAGGCAATGAGCAGTTCTTC.

The chain uses TRBV7-2 and TRBJ2-1, with D perhaps TRBD2 (5 bases). The V end lost 2 bases, the J end lost 1 base, and 12 bases lay between the germline ends. The germline CDR1 and CDR2 sequences are SGHTA and FQGNSA. The CDR3 sequence is 16 residues long. This chain's CDR3 is CASSLMLAASYNEQFF. The CDR3, as DNA: TGTGCCAGCAGCTTAATGCTAGCCGCATCCTACAATGAGCAGTTCTTC.

The chain combines TRBV10-3 with TRBJ1-4; D might be TRBD1 (6 bases). CDR1 and CDR2 from the germline V gene are ENHRY and SYGVKD. The CDR3 covers 14 residues. Deletions cut 10 bases from V and 7 bases from J, with 19 bases between. CDR3 nucleotides: TGTGCCAGCCAGGCACAACAGGGATCTGAAAAACTGTTTTTT. Its translation is CASQAQQGSEKLFF.

In its sample, this clone was seen a few times. This chain connects TRBV18 to TRBJ2-1; possibly TRBD1 for D (5 bases). V gave up 1 base and J gave up 4 bases, with 23 bases separating them. Germline values: CDR1 KGHSH, CDR2 LQKENI. This CDR3 has 19 residues. The CDR3 reads CASSPRGNERSKGYNEQFF. CDR3 DNA: TGTGCCAGCTCACCACGGGGCAATGAACGTTCTAAAGGGTACAATGAGCAGTTCTTC. Looking up the rest from reference TRBV18 and TRBJ2-1 gives the full variable domain: NAGVMQNPRHLVRRRGQEARLRCSPMKGHSHVYWYRQLPEEGLKFMVYLQKENIIDESGMPKERFSAEFPKEGPSILRIQQVVRGDSAAYFCASSPRGNERSKGYNEQFFGPGTRLTVL.

This chain links TRBV12-3 or TRBV12-4 with TRBJ1-1; 7 bases match TRBD1. The ends lost 5 bases at V and 9 bases at J; junction bases unmatched: 6. The CDR3 is made up of 12 amino acids. The DNA for the CDR3 is TGTGCCAGCAGTCCAACGACAGGGAAAGCTTTCTTT. This encodes CASSPTTGKAFF.

This clone was counted a few times. The chain recombines TRBV18 with TRBJ1-1; D gene unclear. Germline lookup yields CDR1 KGHSH and CDR2 LQKENI. V was cut by 6 bases and J by 1 base, with 12 bases left in between. The CDR3 extends over 14 amino acids. The CDR3 DNA follows: TGTGCCAGCTCCACGGTGGGGAGGAACACTGAAGCTTTCTTT. Its translation: CASSTVGRNTEAFF. Combining the CDR3 with reference TRBV18 and TRBJ1-1 gives the whole variable domain NAGVMQNPRHLVRRRGQEARLRCSPMKGHSHVYWYRQLPEEGLKFMVYLQKENIIDESGMPKERFSAEFPKEGPSILRIQQVVRGDSAAYFCASSTVGRNTEAFFGQGTRLTVV.

This clone was seen repeatedly, ten times or more. The chain employs TRBV4-3 and TRBJ2-7; D possibly corresponds to TRBD1 (6 bases). The V gene lost 1 base and the J gene lost 6 bases, with 16 bases spanning the gap. This CDR3 contains 15 residues. Germline V gene data show CDR1 as LGHNA and CDR2 as YSLEER. CDR3 loop: CASSQVGTTLSEQYF. The CDR3 DNA reads as TGCGCCAGCAGCCAAGTCGGGACAACACTAAGCGAGCAGTACTTC.

The CDR3 DNA sequence: TGTGCCAGCACGACGGGGGTAGCTCACACTGAAGCTTTCTTT. Its translation: CASTTGVAHTEAFF. The chain has TRBV7-2 and TRBJ1-1, with D maybe TRBD1 (5 bases). Looked up from germline, CDR1 is SGHTA and CDR2 is FQGNSA. V was cut by 7 bases and J by 3 bases, with 15 bases left in between. CDR3 length: 14 residues.

This chain uses TRBV13 with TRBJ1-4; no definite D call. Germline V gene data show CDR1 as PRHDT and CDR2 as FYEKMQ (reference sequence). This CDR3 spans 15 amino acids. V shed 2 bases and J shed 0 bases, with 7 bases lying between them. The CDR3 sequence: CASSLRGATNEKLFF. CDR3 coding DNA: TGTGCCAGCAGCTTAAGAGGAGCAACTAATGAAAAACTGTTTTTT. Complete variable domain (other parts from reference TRBV13 and TRBJ1-4): AAGVIQSPRHLIKEKRETATLKCYPIPRHDTVYWYQQGPGQDPQFLISFYEKMQSDKGSIPDRFSAQQFSDYHSELNMSSLELGDSALYFCASSLRGATNEKLFFGSGTQLSVL.

The chain combines TRBV7-2 with TRBJ2-5; 11 bases are shared with TRBD2. Trimming cost V 3 bases and J 1 base; bases outside gene matches: 4. The CDR3 runs to 16 residues. Per the germline V gene, CDR1 is SGHTA and CDR2 is FQGNSA. The CDR3 DNA reads as TGTGCCAGCAGCTTTCCCGGGACTAGCGGCCAAGAGACCCAGTACTTC. Its translation: CASSFPGTSGQETQYF.

The genes are TRBV7-2 and TRBJ1-3; 7 nucleotides line up with TRBD1. After removal of 6 bases from V and 0 bases from J, the junction contained 14 bases not matched to a gene. Germline assignment: CDR1 SGHTA and CDR2 FQGNSA. The CDR3 runs 18 residues. The chain's CDR3 is CASSPRGASLSSGNTIYF. CDR3 nucleotides: TGTGCCAGCAGTCCCAGGGGGGCATCTTTGAGCTCTGGAAACACCATATATTTT. The whole variable domain, filled in from reference TRBV7-2 and TRBJ1-3, reads GAGVSQSPSNKVTEKGKDVELRCDPISGHTALYWYRQSLGQGLEFLIYFQGNSAPDKSGLPSDRFSAERTGGSVSTLTIQRTQQEDSAVYLCASSPRGASLSSGNTIYFGEGSWLTVV.

This chain joins TRBV7-9 and TRBJ2-3; 7 bases map to TRBD1. The CDR3 extends over 17 amino acids. V lost 2 bases and J lost 2; bases outside the gene matches: 10. Looked up from germline, CDR1 is SEHNR and CDR2 is FQNEAQ (reference sequence). In nucleotides, the CDR3 is TGTGCCAGCAGCTTAAGGCAGGGGGATTGGGACACAGATACGCAGTATTTT. This gives the protein CASSLRQGDWDTDTQYF.

The V gene is TRBV11-1, the J gene TRBJ1-2; 7 bases line up with TRBD1. V lost 5 bases, J lost 1 base, and 7 bases stayed unmatched. Germline V gene sequence: CDR1 SGHAT, CDR2 FQDESV (reference sequence). The length of the CDR3 is 15 residues. Here the CDR3 DNA reads TGTGCCAGCAGCCAACGTGGACAGGTTAACTATGGCTACACCTTC. Translated, it gives CASSQRGQVNYGYTF.

This clone has just a few counts. V is TRBV21-1 and J is TRBJ2-7; the table names TRBD1, a call not compared with the DNA. TRBV21-1 is described as a pseudogene. The CDR3 spans 15 residues. DNA of the CDR3: TGTGCCAGCAGCAAACGTCCCTGGGGCACTTACGAGCAGTACTTC. Its translation: CASSKRPWGTYEQYF.

The V and J genes are TRBV4-1 and TRBJ2-3, with TRBD1 as a possible D gene (5 bases). V lost 0 bases and J lost 4, with 20 bases in between. The CDR3 covers 18 residues. Germline V CDR1 and CDR2: MGHRA, YSYEKL. DNA of the CDR3: TGCGCCAGCAGCCAAGATCCGTTTAGCCCACCAGGGCCAGATACGCAGTATTTT. Translating gives CASSQDPFSPPGPDTQYF.

This clone has a count of ten or more. The chain carries TRBV13 and TRBJ2-2, with TRBD1 as a possible D gene (7 bases). CDR3 size: 14 residues. Trimming removed 4 bases from V and 7 bases from J, with 13 bases in between. Germline lookup yields CDR1 PRHDT and CDR2 FYEKMQ (reference sequence). The CDR3 DNA follows: TGTGCCAGCAGCTACTACAGGGGAGGCGGGGAGCTGTTTTTT. Protein: CASSYYRGGGELFF.

The rearrangement uses TRBV10-1 and TRBJ2-3, with 9 bases that match TRBD2. This CDR3 spans 14 amino acids. Germline CDR1 and CDR2: WNHNN and SYGVQD (reference sequence). V was pared by 4 bases and J by 7 bases, with 6 bases of the junction left unmatched. The DNA of the CDR3 is TGCGCCAGCAGTGCTAGCGGGGTATGGAATACGCAGTATTTT. Its translation: CASSASGVWNTQYF.

The chain couples TRBV20-1 to TRBJ1-2; D call uncertain. The CDR3 is made up of 13 amino acids. Trimming left V 3 bases short and J 4 bases short, with 12 bases between. In germline, CDR1 is DFQATT, CDR2 SNEGSKA (reference sequence). The CDR3 region is CSASSPKPYGYTF. In nucleotides, the CDR3 is TGCAGTGCTAGTTCACCTAAGCCCTATGGCTACACCTTC.

This clone was detected many times. The chain carries TRBV19 and TRBJ2-5; TRBD1 is a possible D gene (7 bases). V lost 7 bases and J lost 1, with 13 bases in between. There are 14 residues in the CDR3. Germline lookup yields CDR1 LNHDA and CDR2 SQIVND (reference sequence). CDR3 region: CASMRDSFQETQYF. Written as DNA, the CDR3 is TGTGCCAGTATGCGGGACAGTTTCCAAGAGACCCAGTACTTC.

The V and J genes are TRBV19 and TRBJ1-1; 7 bases align to TRBD1. J was trimmed by 0 bases and V by 4 bases; bases with no gene match: 5. The germline gives CDR1 LNHDA, CDR2 SQIVND (reference sequence). CDR3 length: 15 amino acids. The CDR3 region has the DNA TGTGCCAGTAGTACCCCGACAGGGATGAACACTGAAGCTTTCTTT. Its translation: CASSTPTGMNTEAFF.

This clone was seen a handful of times. The chain uses TRBV4-1 and TRBJ1-2; 9 nucleotides agree with TRBD1. CDR1 and CDR2 (germline): MGHRA, YSYEKL. This CDR3 comprises 14 residues. V was clipped by 0 bases and J by 4 bases; unmatched bases: 0. The CDR3 DNA reads TGCGCCAGCAGCCAAGAGGGACAGGGCTATGGCTACACCTTC. As protein: CASSQEGQGYGYTF.

The sample holds one count of this clone. This chain joins TRBV7-2 and TRBJ2-7; possible D gene TRBD2, 5 bases. This CDR3 contains 15 residues. V was pared by 1 base and J by 2 bases, with 12 bases between. The germline V gene encodes CDR1 SGHTA and CDR2 FQGNSA. CDR3 in DNA: TGTGCCAGCAGCTTAGGTTCTATCGGGGCCTACGAGCAGTACTTC. Translation gives CASSLGSIGAYEQYF. Full variable domain (outside the CDR3, taken from reference TRBV7-2 and TRBJ2-7): GAGVSQSPSNKVTEKGKDVELRCDPISGHTALYWYRQSLGQGLEFLIYFQGNSAPDKSGLPSDRFSAERTGGSVSTLTIQRTQQEDSAVYLCASSLGSIGAYEQYFGPGTRLTVT.

This chain joins TRBV10-3 and TRBJ1-1; 7 nucleotides match TRBD1. After removal of 6 bases from V and 2 bases from J, the junction contained 6 bases not matched to a gene. Germline V gene lookup returns CDR1 ENHRY and CDR2 SYGVKD. The CDR3 length is 14 residues. DNA of the CDR3: TGTGCCATCAGCCCAGGGGGACAAAACACTGAAGCTTTCTTT. Its translation: CAISPGGQNTEAFF.